A single sample gave rise to the 18 T cell receptor beta chains below, sequenced in a study of shared clonotypes between healthy human individuals. Method: immunoSEQ multiplex PCR; TCRdb's copy keeps in-frame clones and lacks some. In the table there are under 750,000 clones, roughly 72% of which are singletons. The material sequenced was memory CD4+ T cells sorted from blood. Subset specified: CD45RA-negative fraction. Receptors originate from a woman aged 25 to 39 in good health.

The chain joins TRBV5-4 to TRBJ1-1; 8 bases match TRBD1. The V and J ends lost 3 bases and 1 base, in that order; junction bases with no gene match: 5. The CDR3 spans 15 residues. Germline V lookup: CDR1 SGHNT, CDR2 YYREEE (reference sequence). CDR3 sequence reads: CASSWDRYTNTEAFF. Written as DNA, the CDR3 is TGTGCCAGCAGCTGGGACAGGTACACGAACACTGAAGCTTTCTTT.

With respect to this clone: Other DNA sequences from this sample encode an identical CDR3 as well. The J gene is TRBJ2-1, the V gene TRBV7-2; no definite D call. This CDR3 has 14 residues. The V gene's germline CDR1 is SGHTA and CDR2 FQGNSA. Trimming left V 2 bases short and J 3 bases short, with 8 bases between. DNA for the CDR3: TGTGCCAGCAGCTTATCTTCTGTCTACAATGAGCAGTTCTTC. This codes for CASSLSSVYNEQFF.

The V and J genes are TRBV5-1 and TRBJ2-7, with 11 positions matching TRBD2. The CDR3 is 17 amino acids. With V trimmed by 3 bases and J by 2 bases, 10 bases remained unmatched. Germline V gene data show CDR1 as SGHRS and CDR2 as YFSETQ. The CDR3 region has the DNA TGCGCCAGCAGCTCCCCCTTAGCGGGAGGGCCTCCCTACGAGCAGTACTTC. Protein sequence: CASSSPLAGGPPYEQYF. Full variable domain (outside the CDR3, taken from reference TRBV5-1 and TRBJ2-7): KAGVTQTPRYLIKTRGQQVTLSCSPISGHRSVSWYQQTPGQGLQFLFEYFSETQRNKGNFPGRFSGRQFSNSRSEMNVSTLELGDSALYLCASSSPLAGGPPYEQYFGPGTRLTVT.

The genes are TRBV7-2 and TRBJ2-1; the D is unclear. Deletions cut 5 bases from V and 3 bases from J, with 17 bases between. The CDR3 is made up of 16 amino acids. Germline CDR1 is SGHTA and CDR2 is FQGNSA. The CDR3 protein is CASSQYGPTIYNEQFF. CDR3 bases: TGTGCCAGCAGCCAGTACGGACCGACAATCTACAATGAGCAGTTCTTC. The variable domain in full, with the rest retrieved from reference TRBV7-2 and TRBJ2-1, is GAGVSQSPSNKVTEKGKDVELRCDPISGHTALYWYRQSLGQGLEFLIYFQGNSAPDKSGLPSDRFSAERTGGSVSTLTIQRTQQEDSAVYLCASSQYGPTIYNEQFFGPGTRLTVL.

This clone came up a few times. The CDR3 nucleotides read TGTGCCAGTAGTCCCCAGACAGGGGGCAGCTACAATGAGCAGTTCTTC. Translated: CASSPQTGGSYNEQFF. The chain is built from TRBV19 and TRBJ2-1; 10 bases fit TRBD1. V shed 5 bases and J 3 bases; nucleotides not matched to a gene: 7. Germline V gives CDR1 LNHDA, CDR2 SQIVND (reference sequence). The CDR3 extends over 16 amino acids.

The rearrangement uses TRBV2 and TRBJ1-5; 7 bases line up with TRBD1. CDR1 is SNHLY, CDR2 FYNNEI, per germline. The CDR3 length is 15 residues. After removal of 7 bases from V and 4 bases from J, the junction contained 10 bases not matched to a gene. The CDR3 region has the DNA TGTGCCAGCAAAGGACCCGGGACAGCTAATCAGCCCCAGCATTTT. This encodes CASKGPGTANQPQHF.

The chain carries TRBV5-4 and TRBJ1-2, with D perhaps TRBD1 (6 bases). CDR1 is SGHNT, CDR2 YYREEE, per germline (reference sequence). This CDR3 is 14 amino acids long. V dropped 3 bases and J dropped 6 bases, with 15 bases sitting between them. CDR3 nucleotides: TGTGCCAGCAGCTCGGGACAAGGGAGAGATGGCTACACCTTC. The encoded protein is CASSSGQGRDGYTF. The full variable domain, rest sourced from reference TRBV5-4 and TRBJ1-2, is ETGVTQSPTHLIKTRGQQVTLRCSSQSGHNTVSWYQQALGQGPQFIFQYYREEENGRGNFPPRFSGLQFPNYSSELNVNALELDDSALYLCASSSGQGRDGYTFGSGTRLTVV.

This clone was observed at least ten times. This chain joins TRBV7-8 and TRBJ2-3; D gene unclear. CDR1 SGHVS and CDR2 FQNEAQ come from the germline V gene. The ends were cut back, 2 bases at V and 1 base at J, with 4 bases in the middle. This CDR3 comprises 13 residues. The CDR3 sequence: CASSLLGTDTQYF. CDR3 in DNA: TGTGCCAGCAGCTTACTTGGCACAGATACGCAGTATTTT.

The V call is TRBV5-1, the J call TRBJ2-6, with no clear D. The CDR3 runs to 15 residues. Germline V gene sequence: CDR1 SGHRS, CDR2 YFSETQ. V lost 0 bases to trimming and J lost 1 base, with 5 bases between them. CDR3 sequence: CASSLGLSGANVLTF. In DNA, the CDR3 is TGCGCCAGCAGCTTGGGGCTTTCTGGGGCCAACGTCCTGACTTTC.

The J gene is TRBJ2-6, the V gene TRBV18, with a tentative D call TRBD1 (5 bases). Deletions cut 2 bases from V and 0 bases from J, with 17 bases between. Germline V gene sequence: CDR1 KGHSH, CDR2 LQKENI. The length of the CDR3 is 19 residues. CDR3 region: CASSPRAGGQLSGANVLTF. The CDR3 DNA reads as TGTGCCAGCTCACCAAGGGCAGGTGGACAACTCTCTGGGGCCAACGTCCTGACTTTC. The whole variable domain, remainder taken from reference TRBV18 and TRBJ2-6, is NAGVMQNPRHLVRRRGQEARLRCSPMKGHSHVYWYRQLPEEGLKFMVYLQKENIIDESGMPKERFSAEFPKEGPSILRIQQVVRGDSAAYFCASSPRAGGQLSGANVLTFGAGSRLTVL.

V usage is TRBV25-1 and J usage is TRBJ2-4, with D unclear. The V and J ends lost 2 bases and 2 bases respectively, with 10 bases between them. There are 15 residues in the CDR3. Germline loops: CDR1 MGHDK, CDR2 SYGVNS. The CDR3 region has the DNA TGTGCCAGCAGTGAACGGGCGGTGACCAAAAACATTCAGTACTTC. Amino acid sequence: CASSERAVTKNIQYF.

The V and J genes are TRBV18 and TRBJ2-7, with D perhaps TRBD1 or TRBD2 (5 bases each). The V end lost 6 bases, the J end lost 3 bases, and 12 bases lay between the germline ends. The CDR3 extends over 13 amino acids. Germline CDR1 is KGHSH and CDR2 is LQKENI. The CDR3 nucleotides are TGTGCCAGCTCCCTGGGACGGGACTACGAGCAGTACTTC. Translation gives CASSLGRDYEQYF.

The V and J genes are TRBV2 and TRBJ2-3; D remains ambiguous. The length of the CDR3 is 14 residues. CDR1 and CDR2 (germline): SNHLY, FYNNEI. V was shortened by 6 bases and J by 0 bases, with 10 bases between the two germline ends. The CDR3 DNA reads TGTGCCAGCAGGCCCGACTCCAGCACAGATACGCAGTATTTT. Protein sequence: CASRPDSSTDTQYF.

A few counts support this clone. This chain links TRBV20-1 with TRBJ1-1, with D maybe TRBD1 (5 bases). The CDR3 covers 11 residues. V was shortened by 1 base and J by 11 bases, with 11 bases between the two germline ends. The V gene's germline CDR1 is DFQATT and CDR2 SNEGSKA (reference sequence). The CDR3 reads CSARARDAAFF. In nucleotides, the CDR3 is TGCAGTGCTAGAGCGAGGGACGCGGCTTTCTTT.

V usage is TRBV6-1 and J usage is TRBJ2-2; a weak D match, TRBD1 (6 bases). Trimming left V 6 bases short and J 2 bases short, with 10 bases between. CDR3 length equals 14 residues. CDR1 is MNHNS, CDR2 SASEGT, per germline. The CDR3 DNA reads TGTGCCAGCAGAGGACAGCTAAACACCGGGGAGCTGTTTTTT. Translated: CASRGQLNTGELFF.

V gene TRBV6-1 combines with J gene TRBJ2-3, with D maybe TRBD2 (5 bases). The germline V gene encodes CDR1 MNHNS and CDR2 SASEGT. V lost 6 bases to trimming and J lost 4 bases, with 11 bases between them. This CDR3 comprises 13 residues. CDR3 nucleotides: TGTGCCAGCAGCGCACGGACTCCAGATACGCAGTATTTT. As protein: CASSARTPDTQYF.

This clone occurred a few times. This sequence joins TRBV2 and TRBJ2-7, with D tentatively TRBD1 or TRBD2 (6 bases each). Trimming left V 6 bases short and J 5 bases short, with 17 bases between. The CDR3 loop spans 14 amino acids. The germline V gene has CDR1 SNHLY and CDR2 FYNNEI. Here the CDR3 DNA reads TGTGCCAGCAGGAGGGGGGACCCACAGGACGAGCAGTACTTC. Protein: CASRRGDPQDEQYF.

Concerning this clone itself: The same CDR3 can be traced to other DNA sequences in this sample. The chain joins TRBV6-5 to TRBJ2-1, with D uncertain. In germline, CDR1 is MNHEY, CDR2 SVGAGI. Trimming stripped 2 bases from V and 0 bases from J, with 2 bases between. The CDR3 loop spans 13 amino acids. In nucleotides, the CDR3 is TGTGCCAGCAGTTACCTCTCCTACAATGAGCAGTTCTTC. The encoded protein is CASSYLSYNEQFF.